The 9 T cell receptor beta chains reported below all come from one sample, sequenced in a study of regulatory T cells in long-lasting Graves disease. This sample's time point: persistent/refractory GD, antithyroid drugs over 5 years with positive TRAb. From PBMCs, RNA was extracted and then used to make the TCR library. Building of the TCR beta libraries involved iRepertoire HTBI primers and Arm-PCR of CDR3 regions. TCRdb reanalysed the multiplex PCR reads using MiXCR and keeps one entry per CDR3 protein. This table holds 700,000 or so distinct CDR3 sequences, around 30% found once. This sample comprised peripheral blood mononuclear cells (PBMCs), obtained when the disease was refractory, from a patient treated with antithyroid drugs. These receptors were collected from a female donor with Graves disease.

CDR3 nucleotides: TGTGCCAGCAGCCCTTCGGCCGGGGGCAGGGAAAAACTGTTTTTT. Protein sequence: CASSPSAGGREKLFF. The chain recombines TRBV6-1 with TRBJ1-4; D is perhaps TRBD1 (6 bases). Per germline, CDR1 MNHNS and CDR2 SASEGT. V dropped 6 bases and J dropped 8 bases, with 19 bases sitting between them. The CDR3 covers 15 residues.

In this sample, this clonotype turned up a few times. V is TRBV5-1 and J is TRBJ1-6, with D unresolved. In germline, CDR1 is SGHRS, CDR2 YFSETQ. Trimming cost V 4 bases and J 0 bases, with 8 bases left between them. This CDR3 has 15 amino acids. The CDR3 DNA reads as TGCGCCAGCAGCAGTCAGAGCTCCTATAATTCACCCCTCCACTTT. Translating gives CASSSQSSYNSPLHF.

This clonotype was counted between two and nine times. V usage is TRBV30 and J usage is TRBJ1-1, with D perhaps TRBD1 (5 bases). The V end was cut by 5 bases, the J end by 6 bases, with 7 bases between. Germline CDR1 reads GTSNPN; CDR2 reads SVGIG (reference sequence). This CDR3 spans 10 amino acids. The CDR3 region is CAWGTAEAFF. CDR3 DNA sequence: TGTGCCTGGGGGACGGCTGAAGCTTTCTTT.

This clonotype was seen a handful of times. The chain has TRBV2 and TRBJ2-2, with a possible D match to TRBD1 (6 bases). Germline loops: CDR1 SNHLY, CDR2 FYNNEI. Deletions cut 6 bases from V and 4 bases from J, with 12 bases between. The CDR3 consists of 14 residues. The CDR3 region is CASSELQGTGELFF. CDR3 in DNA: TGTGCCAGCAGCGAATTACAGGGCACCGGGGAGCTGTTTTTT.

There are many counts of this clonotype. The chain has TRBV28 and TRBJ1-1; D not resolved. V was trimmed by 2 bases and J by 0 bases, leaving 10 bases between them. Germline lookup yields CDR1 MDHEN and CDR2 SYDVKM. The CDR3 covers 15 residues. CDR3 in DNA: TGTGCCAGCAGTTTACCCTTCACACTGAACACTGAAGCTTTCTTT. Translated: CASSLPFTLNTEAFF.

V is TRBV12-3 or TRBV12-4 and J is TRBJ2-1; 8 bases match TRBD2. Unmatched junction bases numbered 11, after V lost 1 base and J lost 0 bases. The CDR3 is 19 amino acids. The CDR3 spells CASSLGGTSGRSSYNEQFF. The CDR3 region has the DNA TGTGCCAGCAGTTTAGGCGGGACTAGTGGGCGGAGCTCCTACAATGAGCAGTTCTTC.

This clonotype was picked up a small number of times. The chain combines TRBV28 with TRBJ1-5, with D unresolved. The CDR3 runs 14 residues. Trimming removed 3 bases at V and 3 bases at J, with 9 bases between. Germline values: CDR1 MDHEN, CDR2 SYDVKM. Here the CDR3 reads CASSFAGINQPQHF. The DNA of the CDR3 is TGTGCCAGCAGTTTCGCGGGGATCAATCAGCCCCAGCATTTT.

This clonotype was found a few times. As DNA, the CDR3 is TGTGCCAGCAGTTTGGCGGCAGGGGGAGGCTACACCTTC. Protein sequence: CASSLAAGGGYTF. V gene TRBV12-3 or TRBV12-4 combines with J gene TRBJ1-2; 7 bases are shared with TRBD1. The CDR3 consists of 13 residues. The V segment lost 3 bases and the J segment 8 bases; nucleotides outside the gene matches: 6.

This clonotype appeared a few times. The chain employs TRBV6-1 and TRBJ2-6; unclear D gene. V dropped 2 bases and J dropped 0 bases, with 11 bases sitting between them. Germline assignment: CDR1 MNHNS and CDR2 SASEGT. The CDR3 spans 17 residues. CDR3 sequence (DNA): TGTGCCAGCAGTGAACAACCGAACAACTCTGGGGCCAACGTCCTGACTTTC. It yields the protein CASSEQPNNSGANVLTF.